The TCR beta chain under discussion was sequenced for a study of regulatory T cells in long-lasting Graves disease. This clonotype came up many times. Its antigen is as yet unknown. Both iRepertoire HTBI primers and Arm-PCR of CDR3 regions were used to build the TCR beta libraries. Via MiXCR, TCRdb re-called the multiplex PCR reads, giving one row per CDR3 protein. The sample consists of some 240,000 distinct CDR3 sequences, roughly a fifth of them appearing once. The time point denotes: newly diagnosed GD, antithyroid drugs for less than 3 months. The TCR library was made from RNA extracted from PBMCs. Graves' disease diagnosis was established per American Thyroid Association guidelines. Whole-study findings and limits: Persistent patients had a count of shared public clonotypes (roughly 2,500) that exceeded that of new patients (about 930).

These same data were also listed under a study on T cells in Graves' hyperthyroidism and ophthalmopathy. That paper notes: The study enrolled patients aged 18 to 65 with newly diagnosed hyperthyroidism of under 2 months' duration. Most expanded thyroid clonotypes above 0.001 also appeared in blood.

Specimen: peripheral blood mononuclear cells (PBMCs), collected at new diagnosis, from a patient treated with antithyroid drugs. The sequence derives from a woman aged 25 to 45 with Graves disease.

The CDR3 here is CAWANRPLAGGPLSGETQYF. DNA for the CDR3: TGTGCCTGGGCCAATCGACCACTAGCGGGAGGACCACTCTCCGGAGAGACCCAGTACTTC. V usage is TRBV30 and J usage is TRBJ2-5; 12 bases line up with TRBD2. The CDR3 totals 20 residues. With V trimmed by 5 bases and J by 4 bases, 23 bases remained unmatched. In germline, CDR1 is GTSNPN, CDR2 SVGIG (reference sequence).